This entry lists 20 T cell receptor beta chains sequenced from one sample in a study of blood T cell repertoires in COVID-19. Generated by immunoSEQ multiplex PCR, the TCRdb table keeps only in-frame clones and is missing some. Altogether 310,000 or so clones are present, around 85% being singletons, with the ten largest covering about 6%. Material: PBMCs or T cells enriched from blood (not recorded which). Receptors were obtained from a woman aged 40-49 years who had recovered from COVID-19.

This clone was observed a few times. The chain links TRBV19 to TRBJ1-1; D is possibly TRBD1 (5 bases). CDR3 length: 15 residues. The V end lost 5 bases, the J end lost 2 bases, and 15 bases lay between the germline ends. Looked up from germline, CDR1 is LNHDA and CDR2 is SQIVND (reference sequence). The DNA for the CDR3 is TGTGCCAGTAGTTCGCGGGGCGGGATTAACACTGAAGCTTTCTTT. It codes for CASSSRGGINTEAFF.

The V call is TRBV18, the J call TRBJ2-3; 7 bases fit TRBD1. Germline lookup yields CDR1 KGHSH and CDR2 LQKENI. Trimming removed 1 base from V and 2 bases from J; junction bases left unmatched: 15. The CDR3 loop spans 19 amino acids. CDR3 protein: CASSPRQRLVTGFTDTQYF. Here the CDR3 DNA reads TGTGCCAGCTCACCACGCCAGAGACTCGTGACAGGGTTCACAGATACGCAGTATTTT.

The CDR3 loop reads CASSPRGYEQYF. The DNA of the CDR3 is TGTGCCAGCAGCCCCAGGGGGTACGAGCAGTACTTC. V gene TRBV6-2 or TRBV6-3 combines with J gene TRBJ2-7; TRBD1 matches 7 bases. Germline V gene lookup returns CDR1 MNHEY and CDR2 SVGEGT. The length of the CDR3 is 12 residues. Losses at the gene ends were 6 bases for V and 4 bases for J; bases not matched to a gene: 3.

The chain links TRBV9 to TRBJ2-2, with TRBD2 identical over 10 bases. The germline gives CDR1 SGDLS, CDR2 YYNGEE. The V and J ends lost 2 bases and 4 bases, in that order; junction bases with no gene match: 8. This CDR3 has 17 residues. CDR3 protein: CASSVGTSGVRTGELFF. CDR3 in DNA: TGTGCCAGCAGCGTGGGTACTAGCGGGGTTCGCACCGGGGAGCTGTTTTTT.

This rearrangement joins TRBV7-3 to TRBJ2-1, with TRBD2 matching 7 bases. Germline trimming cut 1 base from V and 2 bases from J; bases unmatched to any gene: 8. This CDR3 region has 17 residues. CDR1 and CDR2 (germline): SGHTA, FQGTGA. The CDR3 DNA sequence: TGTGCCAGCAGCTTAAGAGCGTCTAGCGGAGCCTACAATGAGCAGTTCTTC. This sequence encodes CASSLRASSGAYNEQFF. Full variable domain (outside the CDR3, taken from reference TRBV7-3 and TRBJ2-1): GAGVSQTPSNKVTEKGKYVELRCDPISGHTALYWYRQSLGQGPEFLIYFQGTGAADDSGLPNDRFFAVRPEGSVSTLKIQRTERGDSAVYLCASSLRASSGAYNEQFFGPGTRLTVL.

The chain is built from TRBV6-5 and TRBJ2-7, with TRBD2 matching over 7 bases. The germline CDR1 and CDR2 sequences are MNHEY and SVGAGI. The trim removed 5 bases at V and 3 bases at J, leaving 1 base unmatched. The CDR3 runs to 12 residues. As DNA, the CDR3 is TGTGCCAGCAGTCTAGCGGACTACGAGCAGTACTTC. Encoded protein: CASSLADYEQYF.

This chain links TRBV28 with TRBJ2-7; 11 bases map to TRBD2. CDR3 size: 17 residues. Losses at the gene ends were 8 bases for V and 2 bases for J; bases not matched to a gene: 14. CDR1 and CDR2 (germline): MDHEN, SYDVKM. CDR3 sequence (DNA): TGTGCCAGCTATCCACCCGCGGGACTAGCGGTGACCTACGAGCAGTACTTC. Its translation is CASYPPAGLAVTYEQYF.

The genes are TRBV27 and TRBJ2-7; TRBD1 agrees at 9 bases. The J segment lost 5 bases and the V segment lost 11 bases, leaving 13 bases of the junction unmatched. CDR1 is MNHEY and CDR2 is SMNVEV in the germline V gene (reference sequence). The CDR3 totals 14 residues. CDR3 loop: CALQRSTGGDEQYF. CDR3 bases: TGTGCCCTTCAAAGGAGTACAGGGGGCGACGAGCAGTACTTC.

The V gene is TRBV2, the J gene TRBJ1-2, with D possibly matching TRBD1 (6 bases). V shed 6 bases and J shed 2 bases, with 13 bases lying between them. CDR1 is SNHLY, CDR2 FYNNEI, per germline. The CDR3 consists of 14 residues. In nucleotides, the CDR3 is TGTGCCAGCAGCCTTGGGGGCAGCAACTATGGCTACACCTTC. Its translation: CASSLGGSNYGYTF. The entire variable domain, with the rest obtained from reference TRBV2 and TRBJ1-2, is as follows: EPEVTQTPSHQVTQMGQEVILRCVPISNHLYFYWYRQILGQKVEFLVSFYNNEISEKSEIFDDQFSVERPDGSNFTLKIRSTKLEDSAMYFCASSLGGSNYGYTFGSGTRLTVV.

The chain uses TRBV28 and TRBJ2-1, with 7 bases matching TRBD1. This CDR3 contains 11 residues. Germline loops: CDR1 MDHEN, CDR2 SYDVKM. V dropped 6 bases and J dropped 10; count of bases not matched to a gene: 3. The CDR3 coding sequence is TGTGCCAGCAGGTCAGGGGGAGAGCAGTTCTTC. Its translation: CASRSGGEQFF.

CDR3 sequence: CASSRLSSNQPQHF. CDR3 coding DNA: TGTGCCAGCAGTCGACTGAGTAGCAATCAGCCCCAGCATTTT. The V call is TRBV28, the J call TRBJ1-5; D call uncertain. The ends were cut back, 5 bases at V and 0 bases at J, with 8 bases in the middle. The CDR3 runs 14 residues. Germline V lookup: CDR1 MDHEN, CDR2 SYDVKM.

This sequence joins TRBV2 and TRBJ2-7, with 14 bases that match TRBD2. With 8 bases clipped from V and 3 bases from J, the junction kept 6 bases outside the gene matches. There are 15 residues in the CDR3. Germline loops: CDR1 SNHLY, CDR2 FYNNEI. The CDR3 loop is CASGIGLAGGYEQYF. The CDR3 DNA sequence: TGTGCCAGCGGAATAGGACTAGCGGGAGGCTACGAGCAGTACTTC.

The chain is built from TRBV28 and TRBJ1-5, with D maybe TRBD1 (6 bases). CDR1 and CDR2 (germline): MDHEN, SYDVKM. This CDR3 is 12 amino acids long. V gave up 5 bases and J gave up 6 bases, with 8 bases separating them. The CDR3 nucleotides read TGTGCCAGCAGTATACAGGGTCAGCCCCAGCATTTT. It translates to CASSIQGQPQHF. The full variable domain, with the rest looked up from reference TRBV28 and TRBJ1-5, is DVKVTQSSRYLVKRTGEKVFLECVQDMDHENMFWYRQDPGLGLRLIYFSYDVKMKEKGDIPEGYSVSREKKERFSLILESASTNQTSMYLCASSIQGQPQHFGDGTRLSIL.

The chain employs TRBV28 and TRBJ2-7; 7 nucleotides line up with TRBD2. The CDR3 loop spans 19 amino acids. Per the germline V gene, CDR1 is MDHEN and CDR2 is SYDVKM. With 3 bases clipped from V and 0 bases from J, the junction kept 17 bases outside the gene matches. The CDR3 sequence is CASSFEKIRAGPLSYEQYF. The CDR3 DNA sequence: TGTGCCAGCAGTTTTGAAAAGATAAGAGCGGGACCACTCTCCTACGAGCAGTACTTC.

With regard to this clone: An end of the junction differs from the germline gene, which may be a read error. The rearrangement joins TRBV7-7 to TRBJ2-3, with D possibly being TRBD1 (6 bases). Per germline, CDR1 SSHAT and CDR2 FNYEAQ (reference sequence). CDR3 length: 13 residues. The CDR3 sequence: CASSLGAADTQYF. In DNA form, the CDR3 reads TGTGCTAGCAGCCTGGGGGCCGCAGATACGCAGTATTTT.

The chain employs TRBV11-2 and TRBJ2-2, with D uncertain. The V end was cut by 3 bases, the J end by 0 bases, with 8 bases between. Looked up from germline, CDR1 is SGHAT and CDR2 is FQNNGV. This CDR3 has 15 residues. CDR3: CASSFPVPNTGELFF. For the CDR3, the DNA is TGTGCCAGCAGCTTCCCAGTCCCGAACACCGGGGAGCTGTTTTTT.

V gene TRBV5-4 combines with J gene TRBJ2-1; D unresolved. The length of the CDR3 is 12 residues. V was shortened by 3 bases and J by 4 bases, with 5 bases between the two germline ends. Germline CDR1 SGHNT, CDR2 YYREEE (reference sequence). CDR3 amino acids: CASSSQYNEQFF. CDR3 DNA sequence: TGTGCCAGCAGCTCTCAGTACAATGAGCAGTTCTTC.

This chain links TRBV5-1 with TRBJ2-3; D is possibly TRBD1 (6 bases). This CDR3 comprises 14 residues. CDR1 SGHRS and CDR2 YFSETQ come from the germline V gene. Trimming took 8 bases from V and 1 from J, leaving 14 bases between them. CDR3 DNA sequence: TGCGCCAGTTCCACCGAGGGGGGCACAGATACGCAGTATTTT. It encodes CASSTEGGTDTQYF.

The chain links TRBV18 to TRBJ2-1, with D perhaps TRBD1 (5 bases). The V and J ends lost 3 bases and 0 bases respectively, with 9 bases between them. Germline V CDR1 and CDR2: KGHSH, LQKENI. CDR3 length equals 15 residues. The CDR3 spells CASSPTTVSYNEQFF. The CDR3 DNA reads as TGTGCCAGCTCACCGACGACAGTCTCCTACAATGAGCAGTTCTTC.

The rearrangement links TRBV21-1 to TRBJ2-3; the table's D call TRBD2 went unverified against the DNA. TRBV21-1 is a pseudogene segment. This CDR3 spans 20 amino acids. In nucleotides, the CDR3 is TGTGCCAGCAGCAAATCTTTTGGGATACTAGCGGGAGGTGTACCAGATACGCAGTATTTT. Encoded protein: CASSKSFGILAGGVPDTQYF.